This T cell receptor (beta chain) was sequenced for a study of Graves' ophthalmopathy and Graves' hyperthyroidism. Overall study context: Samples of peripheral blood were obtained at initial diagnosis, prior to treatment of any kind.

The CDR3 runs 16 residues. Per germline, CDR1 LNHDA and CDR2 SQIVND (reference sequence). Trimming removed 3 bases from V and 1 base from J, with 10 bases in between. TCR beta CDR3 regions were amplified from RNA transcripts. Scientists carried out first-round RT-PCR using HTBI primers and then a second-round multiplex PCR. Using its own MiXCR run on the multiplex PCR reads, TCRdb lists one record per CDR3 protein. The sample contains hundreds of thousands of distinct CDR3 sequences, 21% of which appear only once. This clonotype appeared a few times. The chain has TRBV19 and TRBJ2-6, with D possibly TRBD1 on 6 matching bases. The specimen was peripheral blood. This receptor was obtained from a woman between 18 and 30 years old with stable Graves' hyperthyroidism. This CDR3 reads CASSIRGMSGANVLTF. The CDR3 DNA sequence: TGTGCCAGTAGTATCAGGGGAATGTCTGGGGCCAACGTCCTGACTTTC.